The 20 T cell receptor delta chains listed next were all sequenced from one sample in a study of γδ T cells in repeated Plasmodium falciparum infection. Flow sorting of PBMC yielded separate Vgamma9/Vdelta2+ and Vdelta2-negative gammadelta T cell populations for bulk repertoire analysis. TCRdb redid clone calling on the multiplex PCR reads using CATT. The table shows about 51,000 delta-chain clones, with about 1.9% occurring only once. Sequenced material: gamma-delta T cells from blood. All receptors derive from a pool of human donors (malaria-infected and uninfected, not separated).

This clone was seen only a few times. A far bigger clonotype differs at one base, so this is likely a read error. This specimen includes other DNA sequences encoding the same CDR3. The rearrangement links TRDV2 to TRDJ3; tentative D call: TRDD3 (6 bases). TCRdb gives no J gene; it was assigned here by matching the DNA to germline. Trimming cost V 3 bases and J 4 bases, with 24 bases left between them. This CDR3 is built from 20 residues. Germline V lookup: CDR1 GEAIGNYY, CDR2 EKD. The CDR3 sequence: CACDPVLGDTASWDTRQMFF. The CDR3 DNA sequence: TGTGCCTGTGACCCAGTACTGGGAGATACCGCGTCATGGGACACCCGACAGATGTTTTTC.

Regarding this clone: A far larger clone is just one base off, so this is likely a read error. Other nucleotide sequences from this sample produce the same CDR3. In nucleotides, the CDR3 is TGTGCTCTTGGGGAACTACTTCCTACGCCACTGTACTGGGGGGCTGACACCGATAAACTCATCTTC. Protein product: CALGELLPTPLYWGADTDKLIF. The V gene is given as TRDV1, and no J gene call is available; the DNA was not used to check the table's D call, TRDD3. The CDR3 is 22 amino acids. Germline lookup yields CDR1 TSWWSYY and CDR2 QGS.

In its sample, this clone was seen many times. The rearrangement joins TRDV3 to TRDJ1; 10 bases map to TRDD3. This CDR3 contains 21 residues. The V and J ends lost 2 bases and 2 bases, in that order; junction bases with no gene match: 26. Germline CDR1 reads TVYSNPD; CDR2 reads GDNSRS (reference sequence). Here the CDR3 DNA reads TGTGCCTTTCTCTCAGCTTCCTACTTCTTCACTGGGGGATTCCTTACCGATAAACTCATCTTT. Its translation is CAFLSASYFFTGGFLTDKLIF.

Concerning this clone itself: TCRdb's protein for this DNA is that of a much larger clone and differs from the translation at residue 18, likely a read error; the protein shown is the DNA translation. The genes are TRDV1 and TRDJ1, with TRDD3 matching 8 bases. Matching the DNA to germline supplied the J gene, which TCRdb does not give. Trimming at V came to 1 base and at J to 0 bases, leaving 37 bases not matched to a gene. The CDR3 totals 27 residues. Per the germline V gene, CDR1 is TSWWSYY and CDR2 is QGS. CDR3 sequence: CALGERVVFVDLATGGLTYPYTDKLIF. CDR3 nucleotide sequence: TGTGCTCTTGGGGAACGAGTAGTCTTCGTCGACCTAGCTACTGGGGGGTTAACATACCCTTACACCGATAAACTCATCTTT.

Note on this clone: No DNA is shown, since the ends of the CDR3 on it are uncertain; the CDR3 is the one TCRdb lists. The V gene reported is TRAV29/DV5; the J gene is uncalled; TRDD3 is the table's D call and was not checked against the DNA. The CDR3 has 19 residues if both end residues are counted. Germline V gene sequence: CDR1 NSMFDY, CDR2 ISSIKDK. This CDR3 reads CSVLLCNFPLRVVTDKLIF.

Comment on this clone: Germline and junction disagree at one end, which may indicate a read error. This rearrangement joins TRDV1 to TRDJ1; TRDD3 agrees at 7 bases. The J gene, missing from TCRdb, was assigned here through DNA to germline matching. The CDR3 loop spans 17 amino acids. Germline CDR1 and CDR2: TSWWSYY and QGS. The CDR3 DNA follows: TGCTCTGGGGGGCGCTGGGTCCCAAACCCGTACACCGATAAACTCATCTTT. This translates into CSGGRWVPNPYTDKLIF.

This clone was observed a handful of times. This is likely an artifact of a read error, given a far larger clone one base away. The same CDR3 arises from other DNA sequences in this sample as well. The chain's CDR3 is CACDTAGGYANTDKLIF. The CDR3 bases are TGTGCCTGTGACACCGCTGGGGGATACGCCAACACCGATAAACTCATCTTT. The genes are TRDV2 and TRDJ1, with 12 bases that match TRDD3. Since TCRdb gives no J gene, matching the DNA to germline was used here to assign it. This CDR3 has 17 residues. J gave up 0 bases and V 0 bases, and 4 bases lay outside the gene matches. From germline, CDR1 is GEAIGNYY and CDR2 EKD.

This clone occurred a few times. A far larger clone lies a single base away; this is likely a read error. This specimen includes other DNA sequences encoding the same CDR3. The genes are TRDV1 and TRDJ1; D possibly corresponds to TRDD3 (9 bases). Since TCRdb gives no J gene, matching the DNA to germline was used here to assign it. The germline V gene has CDR1 TSWWSYY and CDR2 QGS. This CDR3 comprises 22 residues. The DNA for the CDR3 is TGTGCTCTCGGGGAACTTACTTCCTACAATTCCGGGTTCACTGGGGGAACCGATAAACTCATCTTT. Protein sequence: CALGELTSYNSGFTGGTDKLIF.

This clone was counted at least ten times. This chain links TRDV1 with TRDJ2, with 10 positions matching TRDD3. This CDR3 is built from 24 residues. Germline loops: CDR1 TSWWSYY, CDR2 QGS. Trimming took 4 bases from V and 0 from J; bases not matched to a gene: 26. The CDR3 DNA reads as TGTGCTCTTGGGGGACCTCTTCCTACGTCCTGCTCCTGGGGGATAGAGGCTTTGACAGCACAACTCTTCTTT. As protein: CALGGPLPTSCSWGIEALTAQLFF.

This clone came up a few times. This likely stems from a read error, as it lies one base from a far larger clone. Other DNA sequences in the sample encode the same CDR3. The chain links TRDV3 to TRDJ1; 11 bases match TRDD3. V was pared by 5 bases and J by 5 bases, with 10 bases of the junction left unmatched. The CDR3 runs to 14 residues. Per the germline V gene, CDR1 is TVYSNPD and CDR2 is GDNSRS (reference sequence). The CDR3 nucleotides read TGTGCCGTACTCTGGGGGATACCTCCTGATAAACTCATCTTT. It translates to CAVLWGIPPDKLIF.

As concerns this clone: Only one base separates this from a far larger clonotype, so it likely reflects a read error. In the same sample, other DNA sequences code for this CDR3. V and J are TRDV3 and TRDJ1; weak D call: TRDD3 (5 bases). The J gene, not given by TCRdb, was assigned here from a germline match of the nucleotide sequence. Trimming removed 4 bases at V and 2 bases at J, with 23 bases between. Germline CDR1 and CDR2: TVYSNPD and GDNSRS (reference sequence). The CDR3 sequence is 16 residues long. CDR3: CASNRGIRVKTDKLIF. CDR3 nucleotide sequence: TGTGCCTCCAATCGGGGAATACGCGTTAAGACCGATAAACTCATCTTT. Looking up the rest from reference TRDV3 and TRDJ1 gives the full variable domain: CDKVTQSSPDQTVASGSEVVLLCTYDTVYSNPDLFWYRIRPDYSFQFVFYGDNSRSEGADFTQGRFSVKHILTQKAFHLVISPVRTEDSATYYCASNRGIRVKTDKLIFGKGTRVTVEP.

This clone has a count of ten or more. A much larger clone differs from this one at a single base, so this may be a read error. This rearrangement joins TRDV1 to TRDJ1; TRDD3 matches 7 bases. The J gene, absent from TCRdb, was called here by matching the DNA to germline. Losses at the gene ends were 0 bases for V and 5 bases for J; bases not matched to a gene: 15. Looked up from germline, CDR1 is TSWWSYY and CDR2 is QGS. The CDR3 consists of 18 residues. The CDR3 nucleotides read TGTGCTCTTGGGGAACTAGTACTTGGACTGGGGTTAATGGATAAACTCATCTTT. The encoded protein is CALGELVLGLGLMDKLIF.

This clone was counted at least ten times. J is TRDJ1 and V is TRDV1; TRDD3 agrees at 8 bases. CDR1 and CDR2 from the germline V gene are TSWWSYY and QGS. CDR3 length equals 19 residues. Germline trimming cut 0 bases from V and 0 bases from J; bases unmatched to any gene: 12. The CDR3 DNA reads as TGTGCTCTTGGGGAACTTCTACCATACTGGGGGCGATACACCGATAAACTCATCTTT. Protein product: CALGELLPYWGRYTDKLIF.

Comments on this clone: Since a far larger clone is one base different, this is likely a read error. At the DNA level, this CDR3 is encoded by other sequences in the same sample as well. This rearrangement joins TRDV1 to TRDJ1, with 12 bases matching TRDD3. The J gene was missing in TCRdb and was found by matching the end of the DNA to germline. Looked up from germline, CDR1 is TSWWSYY and CDR2 is QGS. The CDR3 is made up of 26 amino acids. Trimming took 0 bases from V and 1 from J; bases not matched to a gene: 30. CDR3 sequence: CALGELHTFLQTPYWGIQSCTDKLIF. The CDR3 DNA is TGTGCTCTTGGGGAACTCCATACCTTCCTGCAGACCCCGTACTGGGGGATACAGTCTTGCACCGATAAACTCATCTTT.

Concerning this clone itself: The mismatch at residue 18 between this DNA's translation and the TCRdb protein of a much larger clone likely reflects a read error; the protein shown is translated from the DNA. This CDR3 is CALGDPRSGLPTYFYWGTLTGSDKLIF. The CDR3 DNA follows: TGTGCTCTTGGGGACCCCCGGTCCGGCCTTCCCACGTACTTCTACTGGGGGACACTGACAGGTTCCGATAAACTCATCTTT. The rearrangement links TRDV1 to TRDJ1; 9 bases map to TRDD3. Germline matching of the DNA provided the J gene here, since TCRdb leaves it blank. CDR3 length equals 27 residues. V gave up 3 bases and J gave up 3 bases; unmatched junction bases: 41. From germline, CDR1 is TSWWSYY and CDR2 QGS.

Turning to this clone: At one of its ends the junction is not consistent with the germline gene, which may arise from a read error. The chain combines TRDV1 with TRDJ1; the match to TRDD3 covers 12 bases. Matching the DNA to germline supplied the J gene, which TCRdb does not give. CDR3 length: 21 amino acids. CDR1 is TSWWSYY, CDR2 QGS, per germline. CDR3 DNA: TGTGCTCTTGGAGGGACGATGAGCTGGGGGATACGCATTATGTACACCGATGAACTCATCTTT. Its protein is CALGGTMSWGIRIMYTDELIF.

Notes on this clone: TCRdb's listed protein matches a much larger clone and diverges from this DNA's translation at residue 12, likely through a read error; the protein shown comes from the DNA. The gene calls are TRDV3 and TRDJ1; 9 nucleotides agree with TRDD2. Germline matching of the DNA provided the J gene here, since TCRdb leaves it blank. The CDR3 is 16 amino acids. Germline assignment: CDR1 TVYSNPD and CDR2 GDNSRS (reference sequence). J gave up 7 bases and V 2 bases, and 17 bases lay outside the gene matches. CDR3 nucleotide sequence: TGTGCCTTTTATCGCCTTCCTACGGTTTGTGAAAGTAAACTCATCTTT. This codes for CAFYRLPTVCESKLIF.

This clone came up many times. A read error is the likely source, as a far larger clone sits one nucleotide away. Within the sample, other DNA sequences also encode this same CDR3. The rearrangement uses TRDV2 and TRDJ1, with 7 nucleotides matching TRDD3. Looked up from germline, CDR1 is GEAIGNYY and CDR2 is EKD. This CDR3 has 22 amino acids. The CDR3 spells CACDTQRLMEAPTGEGTDKLIF. The CDR3 DNA is TGTGCCTGCGACACACAACGGCTCATGGAGGCACCGACTGGGGAAGGTACCGATAAACTCATCTTT.

This clone occurred a few times. This is likely an artifact of a read error, given a far larger clone one base away. Additional DNA sequences in this sample encode the identical CDR3. The V gene is TRDV1, the J gene TRDJ1, with D hard to call. The CDR3 sequence is 13 residues long. Trimming left V 3 bases short and J 0 bases short, with 5 bases between. The germline gives CDR1 TSWWSYY, CDR2 QGS. CDR3 nucleotide sequence: TGTGCTCTTGGGGAGCCGGACACCGATAAACTCATCTTT. It is translated as CALGEPDTDKLIF.

This clone has at least ten counts. The V and J genes are TRDV1 and TRDJ1; 10 nucleotides match TRDD3. There are 21 residues in the CDR3. The ends lost 4 bases at V and 7 bases at J; junction bases unmatched: 27. Germline assignment: CDR1 TSWWSYY and CDR2 QGS. The CDR3 here is CALGGGAFHLYWGIRAPKLIF. DNA for the CDR3: TGTGCTCTTGGGGGCGGGGCCTTCCATCTATACTGGGGGATTCGTGCCCCTAAACTCATCTTT.